This T cell receptor beta chain stems from a study of blood T cell repertoires in COVID-19. Study at large: Material from acute and convalescent COVID-19 was sourced from the United States, Italy and Spain. PBMCs, B-cell-depleted T cells, or T cells were the source of the cDNA or gDNA that made up the material.

The Seattle site enrolled patients during active infection and followed them longitudinally. Using immunoSEQ multiplex PCR, the repertoire was profiled, and TCRdb retains in-frame clones only, with some absent. The table records 350,000 to 450,000 clones, 70% to 90% of them present only once. The CDR3 contains 16 residues. Trimming pared 1 base from V and 0 bases from J, leaving 10 bases between. Germline V gene data show CDR1 as MGHRA and CDR2 as YSYEKL. The sequenced sample was peripheral blood. The receptor's source is a woman aged 55-69 years with COVID-19, enrolled during active disease. The chain couples TRBV4-1 to TRBJ2-1, with unresolved D. The CDR3 nucleotides read TGCGCCAGCAGCCAAGGGTTCTTCAGCTCCTACAATGAGCAGTTCTTC. This sequence encodes CASSQGFFSSYNEQFF.